These 26 T cell receptor beta chains were sequenced from one sample in a study of T cells after posttransplantation cyclophosphamide. Only in-frame clones appear in the TCRdb table, and some are missing; sequencing was by immunoSEQ multiplex PCR. This sample has 2,500 to 3,500 clones, with more than 65% found just once. The sample taken for sequencing was PBMCs. Receptors originate from a man between 25 and 39 years old with a blood cancer, CMV-positive, and with a related stem cell donor.

V is TRBV7-2 and J is TRBJ2-3; TRBD2 aligns across 7 bases. The CDR3 has 15 amino acids. Germline loops: CDR1 SGHTA, CDR2 FQGNSA. The trim removed 3 bases at V and 2 bases at J, leaving 5 bases unmatched. CDR3 residues: CASSLGTINTDTQYF. The CDR3 nucleotides are TGTGCCAGCAGCTTGGGGACTATAAACACAGATACGCAGTATTTT. Full variable domain (missing parts from reference TRBV7-2 and TRBJ2-3): GAGVSQSPSNKVTEKGKDVELRCDPISGHTALYWYRQSLGQGLEFLIYFQGNSAPDKSGLPSDRFSAERTGGSVSTLTIQRTQQEDSAVYLCASSLGTINTDTQYFGPGTRLTVL.

This clone was found a few times. The chain recombines TRBV30 with TRBJ2-1, with TRBD1 identical over 9 bases. The CDR3 covers 14 residues. The germline V gene has CDR1 GTSNPN and CDR2 SVGIG (reference sequence). Losses at the gene ends were 4 bases for V and 7 bases for J; bases not matched to a gene: 8. The CDR3: CAWTFIGTGNEQFF. The DNA for the CDR3 is TGTGCCTGGACCTTCATCGGGACAGGGAATGAGCAGTTCTTC.

CDR3 loop: CSVDRDRSYSYTF. CDR3 sequence (DNA): TGCAGCGTTGACCGAGACAGGAGTTATAGCTACACCTTC. This chain uses TRBV29-1 with TRBJ1-2, with a weak D call TRBD1 (6 bases). The V and J ends lost 3 bases and 9 bases respectively, with 17 bases between them. CDR1 SQVTM and CDR2 ANQGSEA come from the germline V gene. The CDR3 is 13 amino acids.

The chain combines TRBV2 with TRBJ1-2; D perhaps matches TRBD1 (5 bases). Germline V gives CDR1 SNHLY, CDR2 FYNNEI. This CDR3 is 13 amino acids long. Trimming left V 4 bases short and J 6 bases short, with 12 bases between. CDR3 nucleotides: TGTGCCAGCAGTGGCCAGGGAGGGAATGGCTACACCTTC. This sequence encodes CASSGQGGNGYTF.

The chain uses TRBV2 and TRBJ2-6, with a possible D match to TRBD1 (5 bases). The V end lost 6 bases, the J end lost 2 bases, and 17 bases lay between the germline ends. This CDR3 is built from 17 residues. Germline V CDR1 and CDR2: SNHLY, FYNNEI. This CDR3 reads CASSQDLGAPGANVLTF. CDR3 nucleotide sequence: TGTGCCAGCAGCCAAGATCTTGGGGCGCCTGGGGCCAACGTCCTGACTTTC.

This rearrangement joins TRBV4-1 to TRBJ2-3; 11 bases agree with TRBD2. Germline CDR1 is MGHRA and CDR2 is YSYEKL. The CDR3 runs to 15 residues. V lost 7 bases and J lost 4; bases outside the gene matches: 7. CDR3: CASTTPGLAADTQYF. As DNA, the CDR3 is TGCGCCAGCACCACACCGGGACTAGCGGCAGATACGCAGTATTTT.

The rearrangement links TRBV7-8 to TRBJ2-1; D might be TRBD1 (6 bases). From germline, CDR1 is SGHVS and CDR2 FQNEAQ. This CDR3 has 14 residues. With 5 bases removed from V and 7 bases from J, the gap between germline ends came to 15 bases. The CDR3 loop is CASSPRGRGNEQFF. CDR3 in DNA: TGTGCCAGCAGCCCTCGCGGCAGGGGAAATGAGCAGTTCTTC.

This clone was seen only once. This chain joins TRBV19 and TRBJ2-1; TRBD1 matches 7 bases. This CDR3 has 12 residues. V lost 4 bases to trimming and J lost 9 bases; unmatched junction nucleotides: 3. From germline, CDR1 is LNHDA and CDR2 SQIVND (reference sequence). CDR3 DNA: TGTGCCAGTAGTACGACAGGGCGTGAGCAGTTCTTC. Its protein is CASSTTGREQFF.

The chain employs TRBV7-9 and TRBJ1-1; possibly TRBD1 for D (5 bases). CDR3 size: 15 residues. Germline V gives CDR1 SEHNR, CDR2 FQNEAQ (reference sequence). V lost 5 bases and J lost 5, with 18 bases in between. CDR3: CASSPSGGGWTEAFF. CDR3 nucleotides: TGTGCCAGCAGCCCCTCGGGGGGGGGTTGGACTGAAGCTTTCTTT.

This chain uses TRBV4-2 with TRBJ1-5, with D uncertain. The CDR3 spans 13 residues. Germline assignment: CDR1 LGHNA and CDR2 YNFKEQ. Trimming cost V 1 base and J 5 bases, with 6 bases left between them. The CDR3 loop reads CASSQASHQPQHF. DNA for the CDR3: TGTGCCAGCAGCCAAGCCTCCCATCAGCCCCAGCATTTT.

The gene calls are TRBV6-5 and TRBJ1-5; 8 bases are a match to TRBD1. The junction had 10 bases not matched to a gene; V was cut back by 6 bases and J by 6 bases. Germline V gives CDR1 MNHEY, CDR2 SVGAGI. The CDR3 extends over 15 amino acids. The CDR3 spells CASSRLTGDGQPQHF. Written as DNA, the CDR3 is TGTGCCAGCAGCCGATTGACAGGGGATGGTCAGCCCCAGCATTTT.

By its share, this clone is medium-sized. This chain links TRBV12-5 with TRBJ1-5; maybe TRBD1 (5 bases). This CDR3 is 20 amino acids long. Germline V gene data show CDR1 as LGHNT and CDR2 as FRNRAP. V was clipped by 0 bases and J by 5 bases, with 26 bases between them. CDR3 sequence reads: CASGLVDPTPGLETHQPQHF. CDR3 bases: TGTGCTAGTGGTTTGGTAGACCCCACTCCGGGACTAGAAACTCATCAGCCCCAGCATTTT.

The chain combines TRBV30 with TRBJ2-5; no clear D gene. The germline V gene encodes CDR1 GTSNPN and CDR2 SVGIG (reference sequence). CDR3 length equals 14 residues. V gave up 3 bases and J gave up 5 bases, with 16 bases separating them. The DNA for the CDR3 is TGTGCCTGGAGGTCAGGCCCTGCTTCCGAGACCCAGTACTTC. Its translation: CAWRSGPASETQYF.

On this clone itself: At one end the junction does not follow the germline gene, possibly because of a read error. This chain joins TRBV7-9 and TRBJ2-7, with D possibly being TRBD1 (5 bases). The CDR3 spans 15 residues. The germline V gene encodes CDR1 SEHNR and CDR2 FQNEAQ (reference sequence). CDR3 DNA sequence: TGCGCCAGCAGCCAAGATTTTGCAGGGTTCTACGAGCAGTACTTC. Its protein is CASSQDFAGFYEQYF. Full variable domain (rest looked up from reference TRBV7-9 and TRBJ2-7): DTGVSQNPRHKITKRGQNVTFRCDPISEHNRLYWYRQTLGQGPEFLTYFQNEAQLEKSRLLSDRFSAERPKGSFSTLEIQRTEQGDSAMYLCASSQDFAGFYEQYFGPGTRLTVT.

The chain recombines TRBV9 with TRBJ1-1, with 7 bases fitting TRBD1. The V gene's germline CDR1 is SGDLS and CDR2 YYNGEE. J lost 1 base, V lost 4 bases, and 13 bases had no gene match. CDR3 length: 17 residues. The CDR3 sequence is CASSRGQQPGRNTEAFF. The CDR3 DNA reads TGTGCCAGCAGCAGGGGACAGCAGCCCGGGAGGAACACTGAAGCTTTCTTT.

The chain carries TRBV18 and TRBJ1-5, with 7 bases that match TRBD1. The CDR3 is 14 residues long. The V segment lost 9 bases and the J segment 3 bases; nucleotides outside the gene matches: 8. Per germline, CDR1 KGHSH and CDR2 LQKENI. This CDR3 is CASSQGGYNQPQHF. The CDR3 bases are TGTGCCAGTTCCCAGGGGGGCTACAATCAGCCCCAGCATTTT.

V is TRBV7-6 and J is TRBJ2-5; D perhaps matches TRBD2 (6 bases). CDR3 size: 13 residues. Germline V gene data show CDR1 as SGHVS and CDR2 as FNYEAQ. Trimming took 0 bases from V and 4 from J, leaving 6 bases between them. The CDR3 coding sequence is TGTGCCAGCAGCTTAGCGCGGGGAGAGACCCAGTACTTC. As protein: CASSLARGETQYF.

The chain links TRBV5-6 to TRBJ1-5; a weak D match, TRBD1 (6 bases). V lost 4 bases to trimming and J lost 7 bases, with 18 bases between them. Germline CDR1 reads SGHDT; CDR2 reads YYEEEE. The CDR3 consists of 15 residues. Here the CDR3 reads CASSTGGQGGQPQHF. The CDR3 coding sequence is TGTGCCAGCAGCACGGGGGGCCAGGGAGGACAGCCCCAGCATTTT.

The gene calls are TRBV5-4 and TRBJ2-7; 7 bases are shared with TRBD1. CDR1 is SGHNT, CDR2 YYREEE, per germline (reference sequence). Losses at the gene ends were 2 bases for V and 7 bases for J; bases not matched to a gene: 6. The CDR3 consists of 13 residues. The DNA for the CDR3 is TGTGCCAGCAGCTTTACAGGGGAGAGGGAGCAGTACTTC. It yields the protein CASSFTGEREQYF.

V and J are TRBV4-1 and TRBJ2-1; 9 nucleotides agree with TRBD1. This CDR3 spans 15 amino acids. Germline loops: CDR1 MGHRA, CDR2 YSYEKL. The J segment lost 4 bases and the V segment lost 4 bases, leaving 5 bases of the junction unmatched. The CDR3 reads CASSPQGALYNEQFF. The DNA for the CDR3 is TGCGCCAGCAGCCCACAGGGGGCGCTTTACAATGAGCAGTTCTTC.

Worth noting for this clone: A junction boundary mismatches the germline segment, possibly from a read error. This chain joins TRBV4-1 and TRBJ2-1; 9 bases map to TRBD2. This CDR3 contains 16 residues. Germline V gene data show CDR1 as MGHRA and CDR2 as YSYEKL. The CDR3 DNA reads TGTGCCAGCAGCCAATTTGGCGGGGGGGCCTACAATGAGCAGTTCTTC. Protein product: CASSQFGGGAYNEQFF.

This chain connects TRBV11-2 to TRBJ1-6; TRBD1 is a possible D gene (6 bases). This CDR3 has 14 amino acids. CDR1 and CDR2 from the germline V gene are SGHAT and FQNNGV. Between the trimmed V and J ends, which lost 5 bases and 6 bases, there was a span of 11 bases. For the CDR3, the DNA is TGTGCCAGCAGCGACGACAGGCCTAATTCACCCCTCCACTTT. This encodes CASSDDRPNSPLHF.

V gene TRBV6-6 combines with J gene TRBJ1-6; 7 bases are shared with TRBD1. CDR3 size: 14 residues. The germline CDR1 and CDR2 sequences are MNHNY and SVGAGI (reference sequence). Trimming removed 4 bases from V and 5 bases from J; junction bases left unmatched: 2. CDR3 residues: CASSSGQHNSPLHF. Written as DNA, the CDR3 is TGTGCCAGCAGTTCGGGACAGCATAATTCACCCCTCCACTTT.

The chain couples TRBV19 to TRBJ2-7; no definite D call. This CDR3 has 13 amino acids. CDR1 is LNHDA and CDR2 is SQIVND in the germline V gene (reference sequence). Between the trimmed V and J ends, which lost 3 bases and 3 bases, there was a span of 9 bases. The CDR3 DNA is TGTGCCAGTAGTATTAGCACACGCTACGAGCAGTACTTC. Encoded protein: CASSISTRYEQYF.

The CDR3 loop reads CASSDRARETQYF. The CDR3 DNA sequence: TGCGCCAGCAGTGACAGGGCACGGGAGACCCAGTACTTC. This chain joins TRBV10-2 and TRBJ2-5, with a weak D call TRBD1 (5 bases). Trimming left V 3 bases short and J 5 bases short, with 10 bases between. The CDR3 consists of 13 residues. Per the germline V gene, CDR1 is WSHSY and CDR2 is SAAADI.

The rearrangement joins TRBV5-1 to TRBJ2-6; TRBD1 matches at 9 bases. The ends lost 0 bases at V and 3 bases at J; junction bases unmatched: 4. The germline CDR1 and CDR2 sequences are SGHRS and YFSETQ. This CDR3 is 17 amino acids long. DNA of the CDR3: TGCGCCAGCAGCTTGGACACAGGGGGCTTTGGGGCCAACGTCCTGACTTTC. It translates to CASSLDTGGFGANVLTF. Full variable domain (rest looked up from reference TRBV5-1 and TRBJ2-6): KAGVTQTPRYLIKTRGQQVTLSCSPISGHRSVSWYQQTPGQGLQFLFEYFSETQRNKGNFPGRFSGRQFSNSRSEMNVSTLELGDSALYLCASSLDTGGFGANVLTFGAGSRLTVL.